This T cell receptor beta chain was sequenced in a study of OX40 agonist ivuxolimab in advanced cancers. Concerning the study at large: Ivuxolimab, which targeted the costimulatory receptor OX40 (CD134), was an agonistic, fully human IgG2 monoclonal antibody. Peripheral TCRbeta sequencing was intended to test whether TCR sequence diversity was altered and clonal T-cell expansion was caused by ivuxolimab. Among the approximately 50 dose-escalation patients, around 19 had hepatocellular carcinoma, approximately 15 melanoma, 9 renal cell carcinoma and 9 head and neck cancer. In the dose-escalation cohort, approximately 83% of patients were male, and the mean age was roughly 60 years with a range of about 20 to 80. Intravenous ivuxolimab was administered to patients every 2 weeks at six dose levels: 0.01, 0.1, 0.3, 1.5, 3 and 10 mg/kg. The paper covers the monotherapy dose-escalation part of the phase I ivuxolimab trial, which included N ≈ 52 patients. Partial responses occurred in three dose-escalation patients, of whom one had hepatocellular carcinoma and two had cutaneous melanoma. Patients were allowed to have had prior anti-PD-1, anti-PD-L1 or anti-CTLA-4 therapy, and roughly 40% of the dose-escalation patients had previously received checkpoint inhibitors. Study-wide findings and limitations: Low levels of normalized T-cell clonal expansion were also seen in some patients who did not respond. In the 0.1-3.0 mg/kg groups, partial responders had among the lowest normalized peripheral clonal expansion, particularly in CD8+ T cells. After ivuxolimab, more expanded clones were found on average in CD8+ T cells than in CD4+ T cells. Clonal expansion of both CD4+ and CD8+ blood T cells was observed from baseline to week 6 at doses 0.1 to 3.0 mg/kg. Antigen specificity was not determined for the clonally expanded peripheral T cells.

CDR1 and CDR2, per the germline V gene, are MDHEN and SYDVKM. Its CDR3 holds 12 amino acids, cysteine through phenylalanine. CDR3 DNA only is kept here, 36 bases in frame from base 1. Trimming costs V 7 bases and J 7 bases, and their ends lie 10 bases apart. As for this clone: The antigen this receptor binds is unknown. No base quality information exists; no much larger clone differs at one position.

Patients with a history of autoimmune disease or receiving systemic immunosuppression were excluded from the trial. Peripheral blood for TCR sequencing was collected from all dose cohorts at baseline, on cycle 4 day 1, and on cycle 7 day 1. The samples were taken from a phase I, first-in-human, multicenter, open-label dose-escalation trial of ivuxolimab. The trial enrolled adults with locally advanced or metastatic head and neck squamous cell, hepatocellular, melanoma or renal cell carcinoma. Before TCR sequencing, CD4+ T cells and CD8+ T cells from peripheral blood were sorted into separate populations. To sequence the TCRbeta CDR3 region, genomic DNA was isolated from the sorted cells. TCRbeta CDR3 regions were sequenced using the immunoSEQ Assay. In its TCRdb copy, this immuneACCESS table keeps in-frame sequences only and misses some clones. Where compared with another copy, unresolved V genes explain less than half of these, and the others have no known cause. For this sample the table gives around 70,000 clones, of which about four fifths were detected only once. 4.5% to 6% of the sample is in the top ten clones.

The rearrangement joined TRBV28 to TRBJ2-2; confidence is insufficient to name the D gene. The source is an adult with an advanced solid tumor such as melanoma, head and neck, liver or kidney cancer. The material was CD4+ or CD8+ T cells sorted from blood, obtained in a trial of the OX40 agonist ivuxolimab. The DNA sequence is TGTGCCAGCAATCGGGCAGGCGGGGAGCTGTTTTTT. It specifies CASNRAGGELFF.